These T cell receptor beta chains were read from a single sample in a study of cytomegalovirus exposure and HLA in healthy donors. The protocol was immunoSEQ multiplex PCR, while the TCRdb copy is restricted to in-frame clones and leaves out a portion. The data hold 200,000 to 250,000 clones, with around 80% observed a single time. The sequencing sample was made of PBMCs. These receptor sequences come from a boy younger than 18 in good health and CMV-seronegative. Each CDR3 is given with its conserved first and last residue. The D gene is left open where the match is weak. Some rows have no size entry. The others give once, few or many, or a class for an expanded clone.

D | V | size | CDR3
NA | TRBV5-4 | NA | CASSLDLSPYEQYF
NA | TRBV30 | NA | CAWKVVGGSYEQYF
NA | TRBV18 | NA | CASSPDRTSGNTIYF
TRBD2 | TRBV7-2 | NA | CASSLKGSGSFPYEQYF
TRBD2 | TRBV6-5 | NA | CASRIGLATAEQYF
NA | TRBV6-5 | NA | CASNPGSSYNEQFF
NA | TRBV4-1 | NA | CASSQARSGQLF
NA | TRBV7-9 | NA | CASSLGGDTEAFF
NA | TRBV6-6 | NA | CASSRLSGERRDTQYF
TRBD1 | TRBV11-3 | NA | CASSPRRDSARPLHF
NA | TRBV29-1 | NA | CSVFSTGNTEAFF
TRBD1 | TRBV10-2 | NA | CASSEAGGRFYGYTF
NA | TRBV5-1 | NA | CASSLDTGIGYTF
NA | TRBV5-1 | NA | CASSFSRGTVRPGELFF
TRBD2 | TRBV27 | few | CASSSLGGNARALLSYEQYF
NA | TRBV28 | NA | CASSLGGSYGYTF
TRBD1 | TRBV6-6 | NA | CASTGTETRLYGYTF
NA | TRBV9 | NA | CASSADSDSNQPQHF
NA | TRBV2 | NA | CASSLQGMNTEAFF
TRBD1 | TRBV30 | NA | CAWSVQGGIYGYTF
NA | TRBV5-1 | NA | CASSSAPRRADTQYF
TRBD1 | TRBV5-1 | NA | CASSTGTGRVETQYF